Following are 30 T cell receptor beta chains from one sample sequenced in a study of early T cells in non-severe SARS-CoV-2 infection. MiXCR, run by TCRdb on the 5' RACE reads, gives a single entry per CDR3 protein. The sample has some 30,000 distinct CDR3 sequences, over 3.5% seen once; the top ten hold 5.5% to 7%. Material for sequencing was whole blood. The receptor set was obtained from an adult who was a healthcare worker with PCR-confirmed SARS-CoV-2 infection or an uninfected control (not recorded which).

This clonotype was detected only a few times. V and J are TRBV2 and TRBJ2-7, with D perhaps TRBD2 (5 bases). The V and J ends lost 8 bases and 6 bases respectively, with 11 bases between them. Germline V gene data show CDR1 as SNHLY and CDR2 as FYNNEI. The CDR3 runs to 11 residues. The CDR3 DNA reads TGTGCCAGCTCGAGTGGACTCGAGCAGTACTTC. Translated: CASSSGLEQYF.

The rearrangement links TRBV5-4 to TRBJ1-2; no reliable D call. Germline V CDR1 and CDR2: SGHNT, YYREEE (reference sequence). V gave up 5 bases and J gave up 6 bases, with 14 bases separating them. This CDR3 has 13 residues. This chain's CDR3 is CASSLLKEDGYTF. The CDR3 DNA sequence: TGTGCCAGCAGTTTGTTGAAGGAGGATGGCTACACCTTC.

The chain's CDR3 is CASRSCHTGLADNTGELFF. The CDR3 DNA is TGTGCAAGTCGCTCCTGTCACACGGGACTAGCGGATAACACCGGGGAGCTGTTTTTT. V is TRBV12-2 and J is TRBJ2-2; the D call TRBD2 from the table was never checked on the DNA. TRBV12-2 is flagged as a pseudogene. The CDR3 runs 19 residues.

The V and J genes are TRBV5-1 and TRBJ1-1; no firm D call. V gave up 0 bases and J gave up 1 base, with 7 bases separating them. The CDR3 spans 14 residues. Germline assignment: CDR1 SGHRS and CDR2 YFSETQ. The CDR3 loop is CASSLGGANTEAFF. Written as DNA, the CDR3 is TGCGCCAGCAGCTTGGGTGGAGCGAACACTGAAGCTTTCTTT.

This clonotype was seen many times. The rearrangement uses TRBV20-1 and TRBJ2-1; tentative D call: TRBD2 (5 bases). V lost 6 bases and J lost 9, with 15 bases in between. Germline V gene sequence: CDR1 DFQATT, CDR2 SNEGSKA (reference sequence). This CDR3 contains 12 residues. The DNA for the CDR3 is TGCAGTGCCGGTACTAGATCGGGTGAGCAGTTCTTC. It is translated as CSAGTRSGEQFF.

This clonotype was seen ten or more times. The chain recombines TRBV5-5 with TRBJ2-1; D is possibly TRBD1 (6 bases). Germline lookup yields CDR1 SGHKS and CDR2 YYEKEE (reference sequence). The CDR3 is 14 residues long. V was shortened by 4 bases and J by 5 bases, with 13 bases between the two germline ends. CDR3: CASSRWTAHNEQFF. Here the CDR3 DNA reads TGTGCCAGCAGCCGATGGACAGCCCACAATGAGCAGTTCTTC.

This clonotype was counted at least ten times. One junction end disagrees with the germline gene, perhaps due to a read error. The J gene is TRBJ2-6, the V gene TRBV15; a possible D gene is TRBD1 (5 bases). CDR3 length: 16 amino acids. Germline CDR1 is LNHNV and CDR2 is YYDKDF (reference sequence). The CDR3 DNA sequence: TGTGCCACCAGCAGAGTCGGGCCATCTGGGGCCAACGTCCTGATTTTC. It yields the protein CATSRVGPSGANVLIF.

In this sample, this clonotype turned up many times. The gene calls are TRBV6-5 and TRBJ1-4; the D is unclear. V gave up 5 bases and J gave up 8 bases, with 15 bases separating them. Per the germline V gene, CDR1 is MNHEY and CDR2 is SVGAGI. The CDR3 contains 14 residues. The CDR3 is CASSPNRWREKLFF. DNA for the CDR3: TGTGCCAGCAGTCCTAACCGATGGAGGGAAAAACTGTTTTTT.

This clonotype was seen at least ten times. This chain joins TRBV12-3 or TRBV12-4 and TRBJ2-7; 10 bases are shared with TRBD2. J gave up 0 bases and V 3 bases, and 2 bases lay outside the gene matches. The length of the CDR3 is 15 residues. The CDR3 DNA follows: TGTGCCAGCAGTTTTCTAGCGGGAGACTCCTACGAGCAGTACTTC. Translation gives CASSFLAGDSYEQYF.

This clonotype was detected ten times or more. The chain combines TRBV6-1 with TRBJ1-1; D may be TRBD1 (5 bases). The V end was cut by 2 bases, the J end by 4 bases, with 11 bases between. Germline V lookup: CDR1 MNHNS, CDR2 SASEGT. This CDR3 has 14 residues. DNA of the CDR3: TGTGCCAGCAGTGAAATCGGGGGAGCCACTGAAGCTTTCTTT. Translating gives CASSEIGGATEAFF.

This clonotype was seen repeatedly, ten times or more. This rearrangement joins TRBV6-6 to TRBJ2-1, with unresolved D. Germline V gene lookup returns CDR1 MNHNY and CDR2 SVGAGI (reference sequence). The CDR3 has 13 amino acids. V gave up 3 bases and J gave up 9 bases, with 12 bases separating them. The DNA for the CDR3 is TGTGCCAGCAGTTATAGGCAGGTTACTGAGCAGTTCTTC. This translates into CASSYRQVTEQFF.

This clonotype was detected ten times or more. This chain uses TRBV6-2 or TRBV6-3 with TRBJ2-5, with D unclear. The length of the CDR3 is 14 residues. The germline V gene encodes CDR1 MNHEY and CDR2 SVGEGT. The V end was cut by 7 bases, the J end by 4 bases, with 16 bases between. As DNA, the CDR3 is TGTGCCAGCACCTCCCGCGAAATTACAGAGACCCAGTACTTC. This encodes CASTSREITETQYF.

This clonotype has a handful of counts. The V and J genes are TRBV7-9 and TRBJ2-7, with 8 bases matching TRBD1. Per the germline V gene, CDR1 is SEHNR and CDR2 is FQNEAQ (reference sequence). The CDR3 consists of 14 residues. V lost 1 base and J lost 5; bases outside the gene matches: 4. The DNA for the CDR3 is TGTGCCAGCAGCTTAGTGCCAGGGGGCAACGAGCAGTACTTC. Amino acid sequence: CASSLVPGGNEQYF.

This chain joins TRBV27 and TRBJ1-2; D perhaps matches TRBD1 (5 bases). Germline-derived CDR1 and CDR2 are MNHEY and SMNVEV (reference sequence). V was trimmed by 3 bases and J by 2 bases, leaving 13 bases between them. This CDR3 is built from 15 residues. This CDR3 reads CASSLVGTQNYGYTF. The CDR3, as DNA: TGTGCCAGCAGTTTGGTAGGGACCCAAAACTATGGCTACACCTTC.

This clonotype was picked up many times. The chain is built from TRBV6-5 and TRBJ2-7; 11 positions agree with TRBD1. V was clipped by 2 bases and J by 9 bases; unmatched bases: 6. CDR3 length equals 14 residues. CDR1 MNHEY and CDR2 SVGAGI come from the germline V gene. The CDR3 nucleotides are TGTGCCAGCAGTTACCGGACAGGGGGCGGCTCGCAGTACTTC. It encodes CASSYRTGGGSQYF.

This clonotype was recorded a few times. The chain links TRBV11-2 to TRBJ2-7; TRBD1 aligns across 7 bases. Losses at the gene ends were 3 bases for V and 4 bases for J; bases not matched to a gene: 6. CDR1 is SGHAT, CDR2 FQNNGV, per germline. This CDR3 has 14 residues. The CDR3 DNA reads TGTGCCAGCAGCTTCGGGACAGTCTTTTACGAGCAGTACTTC. It specifies CASSFGTVFYEQYF.

In its sample, this clonotype was seen many times. The rearrangement uses TRBV11-1 and TRBJ2-5; no clear D gene. Germline V gives CDR1 SGHAT, CDR2 FQDESV (reference sequence). V gave up 5 bases and J gave up 0 bases, with 4 bases separating them. CDR3 size: 12 residues. The CDR3 DNA sequence: TGTGCCAGCAGCGTCTACCAAGAGACCCAGTACTTC. This gives the protein CASSVYQETQYF.

This clonotype has ten or more counts. The rearrangement links TRBV12-3 or TRBV12-4 to TRBJ2-7; D is possibly TRBD2 (6 bases). Trimming pared 7 bases from V and 4 bases from J, leaving 14 bases between. The CDR3 loop spans 13 amino acids. CDR3 in amino acids: CASKSSGGYEQYF. In nucleotides, the CDR3 is TGTGCCAGCAAGAGTAGCGGAGGGTACGAGCAGTACTTC.

This clonotype was counted a few times. The chain carries TRBV20-1 and TRBJ2-3; 9 bases are shared with TRBD2. Germline V gene lookup returns CDR1 DFQATT and CDR2 SNEGSKA (reference sequence). V lost 5 bases and J lost 2; bases outside the gene matches: 5. This CDR3 region has 14 residues. Written as DNA, the CDR3 is TGCAGTGCTGGGCTAGCGGGAATCACAGATACGCAGTATTTT. It yields the protein CSAGLAGITDTQYF.

This clonotype was seen ten or more times. This chain joins TRBV20-1 and TRBJ1-1, with D possibly TRBD1 on 5 matching bases. The CDR3 spans 15 residues. Trimming pared 6 bases from V and 0 bases from J, leaving 17 bases between. Looked up from germline, CDR1 is DFQATT and CDR2 is SNEGSKA (reference sequence). CDR3 protein: CSAQAGASMNTEAFF. The CDR3 region has the DNA TGCAGTGCGCAAGCCGGGGCCTCGATGAACACTGAAGCTTTCTTT.

This clonotype was recorded at least ten times. The chain employs TRBV6-2 or TRBV6-3 and TRBJ2-7; no clear D. The V gene's germline CDR1 is MNHEY and CDR2 SVGEGT. CDR3 length: 14 residues. V lost 2 bases, J lost 4 bases, and 12 bases lay in between. DNA of the CDR3: TGTGCCAGCAGTTACCTTGCCCCAGGATACGAGCAGTACTTC. The encoded protein is CASSYLAPGYEQYF.

The chain uses TRBV5-8 and TRBJ1-2; D not certain. Trimming left V 4 bases short and J 2 bases short, with 12 bases between. The germline V gene encodes CDR1 SGHTS and CDR2 YDEGEE. The CDR3 has 14 amino acids. The CDR3 here is CASSLPWGNYGYTF. CDR3 sequence (DNA): TGTGCCAGCAGCCTGCCCTGGGGAAACTATGGCTACACCTTC.

This clonotype appeared many times. This chain uses TRBV18 with TRBJ2-5; D unclear. The CDR3 sequence is 13 residues long. Germline V lookup: CDR1 KGHSH, CDR2 LQKENI. V dropped 3 bases and J dropped 1 base, with 6 bases sitting between them. This CDR3 is CASSPSSQETQYF. CDR3 in DNA: TGTGCCAGCTCACCTTCGTCCCAAGAGACCCAGTACTTC.

This clonotype was detected ten times or more. The CDR3 is CASSQSIQGLHEQYF. CDR3 coding DNA: TGTGCCAGCAGCCAAAGCATACAGGGCCTCCACGAGCAGTACTTC. The chain has TRBV3-1 and TRBJ2-7, with D perhaps matching TRBD1 (6 bases). V gave up 2 bases and J gave up 5 bases, with 16 bases separating them. The CDR3 has 15 amino acids. From germline, CDR1 is LGHDT and CDR2 YNNKEL (reference sequence).

This clonotype was observed a handful of times. V and J are TRBV11-2 and TRBJ1-1, with unresolved D. This CDR3 contains 15 residues. V lost 4 bases and J lost 1, with 13 bases in between. CDR1 is SGHAT, CDR2 FQNNGV, per germline. DNA for the CDR3: TGTGCCAGCAGCTCCATGGGAAGAAGGAACACTGAAGCTTTCTTT. Translating it yields CASSSMGRRNTEAFF.

The rearrangement links TRBV5-1 to TRBJ2-7; D gene ambiguous. The CDR3 loop spans 13 amino acids. V lost 3 bases and J 2 bases, leaving 9 bases between the germline ends. CDR1 SGHRS and CDR2 YFSETQ come from the germline V gene. CDR3 residues: CASSSQATYEQYF. In DNA, the CDR3 is TGCGCCAGCAGCTCCCAGGCAACCTACGAGCAGTACTTC.

This clonotype was seen ten or more times. The genes are TRBV11-2 and TRBJ2-5, with D tentatively TRBD1 (7 bases). The CDR3 contains 16 residues. V was trimmed by 4 bases and J by 5 bases, leaving 20 bases between them. Germline CDR1 and CDR2: SGHAT and FQNNGV. Written as DNA, the CDR3 is TGTGCCAGCAGCTCAGGTCATCGCGGGACAGTGGAGACCCAGTACTTC. Protein product: CASSSGHRGTVETQYF.

This clonotype was picked up a small number of times. The V gene is TRBV5-5, the J gene TRBJ2-7; D is perhaps TRBD2 (6 bases). Trimming shortened V by 1 base and J by 0 bases, and 11 bases separated the two germline ends. CDR1 is SGHKS and CDR2 is YYEKEE in the germline V gene (reference sequence). This CDR3 has 15 residues. The chain's CDR3 is CASSLTGETSYEQYF. The CDR3 DNA follows: TGTGCCAGCAGCTTGACGGGAGAGACCTCCTACGAGCAGTACTTC.

There are a few counts of this clonotype. The chain employs TRBV2 and TRBJ2-1; 9 bases agree with TRBD1. Looked up from germline, CDR1 is SNHLY and CDR2 is FYNNEI. The CDR3 totals 12 residues. V gave up 6 bases and J gave up 13 bases; unmatched junction bases: 7. As DNA, the CDR3 is TGTGCCAGCAGGGACCGGGACAGGGTACAGTTCTTC. It yields the protein CASRDRDRVQFF.

This chain joins TRBV7-8 and TRBJ2-7; no clear D gene. Germline CDR1 reads SGHVS; CDR2 reads FQNEAQ. The V end lost 1 base, the J end lost 4 bases, and 8 bases lay between the germline ends. This CDR3 spans 13 amino acids. In nucleotides, the CDR3 is TGTGCCAGCAGCTTAGTTTCTTCGTACGAGCAGTACTTC. This translates into CASSLVSSYEQYF. The full variable domain, completed using reference TRBV7-8 and TRBJ2-7, is GAGVSQSPRYKVAKRGQDVALRCDPISGHVSLFWYQQALGQGPEFLTYFQNEAQLDKSGLPSDRFFAERPEGSVSTLKIQRTQQEDSAVYLCASSLVSSYEQYFGPGTRLTVT.